The source of this TCR beta chain is a study of T cells in localized non-small cell lung cancer. With 5 bases removed from V and 5 bases from J, the gap between germline ends came to 6 bases. The CDR3 extends over 11 amino acids. Germline assignment: CDR1 SGHVS and CDR2 FQNEAQ. Study findings and constraints: Sequencing covered just one tumor region, so heterogeneity cannot be ruled out.

Comments on this clone: Its cognate antigen is unknown.

Measured with immunoSEQ multiplex PCR; TCRdb has only the in-frame clones, and not every one. The sample has some 49,000 clones; about four fifths are singletons. The sequenced sample was peripheral blood mononuclear cells, obtained before any cancer treatment. The TCR comes from a man aged 40 to 70 with stage III lung adenocarcinoma. This sequence joins TRBV7-8 and TRBJ2-5; D is unresolved. CDR3 in DNA: TGTGCCAGCAGCCCCGACGAGACCCAGTACTTC. Translated: CASSPDETQYF.